This paragraph reports one T cell receptor beta chain. Its target is not known. 13 Jbeta primers and 60 Vbeta primers were used for the PCR. The data were produced by immunoSEQ multiplex PCR, yet TCRdb's version contains in-frame clones alone and is incomplete. The sample records roughly 120,000 clones, 75% to 85% being singletons. This specimen comes from a study of cytomegalovirus exposure and HLA in healthy donors. The study's findings and limits: As a later analysis showed, several of the most significant clusters appeared to be linked to common viral pathogens.

The receptor's source is a male donor in good health and CMV-seropositive. The sequenced sample was PBMCs.

The CDR3 is CASRGGAQGSLTF. The CDR3 DNA reads TGTGCCAGCAGGGGGGGGGCCCAGGGCTCACTAACCTTC. This sequence joins TRBV27 and TRBJ1-2; a possible D gene is TRBD1 (6 bases). Looked up from germline, CDR1 is MNHEY and CDR2 is SMNVEV (reference sequence). The CDR3 runs to 13 residues. The V gene lost 6 bases and the J gene lost 14 bases, with 22 bases spanning the gap.